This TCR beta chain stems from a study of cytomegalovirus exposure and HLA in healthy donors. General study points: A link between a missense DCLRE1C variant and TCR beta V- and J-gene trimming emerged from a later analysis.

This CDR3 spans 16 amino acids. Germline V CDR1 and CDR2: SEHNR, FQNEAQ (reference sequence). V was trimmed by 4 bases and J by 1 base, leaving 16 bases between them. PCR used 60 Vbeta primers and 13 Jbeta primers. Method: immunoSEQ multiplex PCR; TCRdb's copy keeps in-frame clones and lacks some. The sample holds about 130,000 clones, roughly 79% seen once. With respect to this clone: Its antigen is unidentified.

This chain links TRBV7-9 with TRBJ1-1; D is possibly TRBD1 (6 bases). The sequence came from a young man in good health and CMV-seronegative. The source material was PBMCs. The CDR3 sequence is CASSSRFGQRNTEAFF. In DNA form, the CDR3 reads TGTGCCAGCAGCTCCCGGTTCGGACAGAGGAACACTGAAGCTTTCTTT.